Listed below are T cell receptor beta chains from one sample, sequenced in a study of identical twins. TCRdb fed the 5' RACE reads into MiXCR, producing one record per CDR3 protein. The sample records some 690,000 distinct CDR3 sequences, approximately 21% being singletons. Separately, the same data were catalogued under a study of T cells expressing NK-cell markers.

Sequences were obtained from PBMCs. The origin of the receptors is a woman aged 18-29 years in good health. CDR3s include the opening cysteine and the closing phenylalanine or tryptophan. The order of the fields is CDR3 DNA, CDR3 protein, D gene, V gene, J gene, clone size. D genes are given only for firm matches. Clone size is shown for a subset of rows, as once, few, many or a class of expanded clone.

cdr3_nt: TGCAGTGCTAGAGATAAGGCTAGCGGGAGTCAAGTTTATTTT; cdr3_aa: CSARDKASGSQVYF; d_call: TRBD2; v_call: TRBV20-1; j_call: TRBJ2-3; clone_size: many
cdr3_nt: TGTGCCAGCAGTTACCCCCACGCAGGGGGCGATCTGCCCCAGCATTTT; cdr3_aa: CASSYPHAGGDLPQHF; d_call: TRBD1; v_call: TRBV6-5; j_call: TRBJ1-5; clone_size: few
cdr3_nt: TGTGCCAGCAGCCACGGACTAGCGGTAAACATTCAGTACTTC; cdr3_aa: CASSHGLAVNIQYF; d_call: TRBD2; v_call: TRBV3-1; j_call: TRBJ2-4; clone_size: .
cdr3_nt: TGTGCCAGCAGCTTGGAAGCCGCAGGTTCTGGCTACACCTTC; cdr3_aa: CASSLEAAGSGYTF; d_call: .; v_call: TRBV7-9; j_call: TRBJ1-2; clone_size: .
cdr3_nt: TGCAGTGCCGGAGGACGAGGGAGGGGAGAGACCCAGTACTTC; cdr3_aa: CSAGGRGRGETQYF; d_call: TRBD2; v_call: TRBV20-1; j_call: TRBJ2-5; clone_size: .
cdr3_nt: TGTGCCAGCGGCGCCGTCCCCTACGAGCAGTACTTC; cdr3_aa: CASGAVPYEQYF; d_call: .; v_call: TRBV12-3/TRBV12-4; j_call: TRBJ2-7; clone_size: .
cdr3_nt: TGTGCCAGCACCTTGGGGGGGGCCAACGTCCTGACTTTC; cdr3_aa: CASTLGGANVLTF; d_call: .; v_call: TRBV12-3/TRBV12-4; j_call: TRBJ2-6; clone_size: few
cdr3_nt: TGTGCCAGCAGCTTGTGGGGGGAGACCCAGTACTTC; cdr3_aa: CASSLWGETQYF; d_call: .; v_call: TRBV7-9; j_call: TRBJ2-5; clone_size: many
cdr3_nt: TGCGCCAGCAGCCACCGGGACAGTAAAGTGGAGCTGTTTTTT; cdr3_aa: CASSHRDSKVELFF; d_call: TRBD1; v_call: TRBV5-1; j_call: TRBJ2-2; clone_size: few
cdr3_nt: TGCGCCAGCAGCCCGGGACAGCCGGTGCTCTACGAGCAGTACTTC; cdr3_aa: CASSPGQPVLYEQYF; d_call: TRBD1; v_call: TRBV5-1; j_call: TRBJ2-7; clone_size: few
cdr3_nt: TGTGCCAGCAGTTACCAACTAGCGCTTGAGCAGTTCTTC; cdr3_aa: CASSYQLALEQFF; d_call: TRBD2; v_call: TRBV6-6; j_call: TRBJ2-1; clone_size: .
cdr3_nt: TGCAGCGTTGACGCTAGCGGGAGGTCACGAGGATACAATGAGCAGTTCTTC; cdr3_aa: CSVDASGRSRGYNEQFF; d_call: TRBD2; v_call: TRBV29-1; j_call: TRBJ2-1; clone_size: few
cdr3_nt: TGTGCCAGCAGCCAGAGCCACGGGGGCGGGGAGCTGTTTTTT; cdr3_aa: CASSQSHGGGELFF; d_call: .; v_call: TRBV4-2; j_call: TRBJ2-2; clone_size: .
cdr3_nt: TGTGCCAGCAGCGCAGGGGTCTCTGGGGCCAACGTCCTGACTTTC; cdr3_aa: CASSAGVSGANVLTF; d_call: .; v_call: TRBV7-9; j_call: TRBJ2-6; clone_size: few
cdr3_nt: TGCGCCAGCAGCTTGCGCCCGATAGACGAGCAGTACTTC; cdr3_aa: CASSLRPIDEQYF; d_call: .; v_call: TRBV5-1; j_call: TRBJ2-7; clone_size: .
cdr3_nt: TGCAGTGCTAGAGATGTGGGAGGCAGCTCCTACAATGAGCAGTTCTTC; cdr3_aa: CSARDVGGSSYNEQFF; d_call: .; v_call: TRBV20-1; j_call: TRBJ2-1; clone_size: .
cdr3_nt: TGTGCCAGCACTACCTACACAGATACGCAGTATTTT; cdr3_aa: CASTTYTDTQYF; d_call: .; v_call: TRBV6-2/TRBV6-3; j_call: TRBJ2-3; clone_size: few
cdr3_nt: TGCAGTGCTACTCTAACAGGCCTCGCGGCCTACGAGCAGTACTTC; cdr3_aa: CSATLTGLAAYEQYF; d_call: .; v_call: TRBV20-1; j_call: TRBJ2-7; clone_size: .
cdr3_nt: TGCGCCAGCAGCTTTAGCCCGACCGTTGTCTGGTTCTTC; cdr3_aa: CASSFSPTVVWFF; d_call: .; v_call: TRBV5-1; j_call: TRBJ2-1; clone_size: many
cdr3_nt: TGCAGTGCTAGTAACCGAGCTAACTATGGCTACACCTTC; cdr3_aa: CSASNRANYGYTF; d_call: .; v_call: TRBV20-1; j_call: TRBJ1-2; clone_size: once
cdr3_nt: TGTGCCAGCAGTCGACCCAGTGACAGCAGAGAGACCCAGTACTTC; cdr3_aa: CASSRPSDSRETQYF; d_call: .; v_call: TRBV12-3/TRBV12-4; j_call: TRBJ2-5; clone_size: few
cdr3_nt: TGTGCCAGCAGCGTTTATAGCGGGAGAGGGGCTAGCACAGATACGCAGTATTTT; cdr3_aa: CASSVYSGRGASTDTQYF; d_call: TRBD2; v_call: TRBV9; j_call: TRBJ2-3; clone_size: .
cdr3_nt: TGTGCCAGCAGTGATGGACAGGGCTTCCCCGGGGAGCTGTTTTTT; cdr3_aa: CASSDGQGFPGELFF; d_call: TRBD1; v_call: TRBV6-1; j_call: TRBJ2-2; clone_size: .
cdr3_nt: TGTGCCAGCAGCAATCGGGGGACAAGTAAAGGCTACGAGCAGTACTTC; cdr3_aa: CASSNRGTSKGYEQYF; d_call: .; v_call: TRBV7-9; j_call: TRBJ2-7; clone_size: .
cdr3_nt: TGTGCCATCAGTGAAACCCTAAACCTAGGCGAAACGCAGTATTTT; cdr3_aa: CAISETLNLGETQYF; d_call: .; v_call: TRBV10-3; j_call: TRBJ2-3; clone_size: few
cdr3_nt: TGTGCCAGCAGACCTACGGGGGCCGATATCTACGAGCAGTACTTC; cdr3_aa: CASRPTGADIYEQYF; d_call: .; v_call: TRBV12-3/TRBV12-4; j_call: TRBJ2-7; clone_size: few
cdr3_nt: TGTGCCAGCAGCTTTATACCAGTCGGCTATGGCTACACCTTC; cdr3_aa: CASSFIPVGYGYTF; d_call: .; v_call: TRBV5-4; j_call: TRBJ1-2; clone_size: .
cdr3_nt: TGTGCCAGCAGTCTGATCCGCTACGAGCAGTACTTC; cdr3_aa: CASSLIRYEQYF; d_call: .; v_call: TRBV21-1; j_call: TRBJ2-7; clone_size: few
cdr3_nt: TGTGCCAGCTCACCAATTGCGACTCGGAGGAGCTATGGCTACACCTTC; cdr3_aa: CASSPIATRRSYGYTF; d_call: .; v_call: TRBV18; j_call: TRBJ1-2; clone_size: .
cdr3_nt: TGTGCCAGCAGTTACTCGGGCCCCCAGGCTGGAGATACGCAGTATTTT; cdr3_aa: CASSYSGPQAGDTQYF; d_call: .; v_call: TRBV6-5; j_call: TRBJ2-3; clone_size: few
cdr3_nt: TGTGCCAGCACCGTTAACGACAGGCGAGGCTACACCTTC; cdr3_aa: CASTVNDRRGYTF; d_call: .; v_call: TRBV12-3/TRBV12-4; j_call: TRBJ1-2; clone_size: few
cdr3_nt: TGCGCCAGCAGCCAAGTGCCGAGCGGGAGTCGGTACGAGCAGTACTTC; cdr3_aa: CASSQVPSGSRYEQYF; d_call: TRBD2; v_call: TRBV4-3; j_call: TRBJ2-7; clone_size: once
cdr3_nt: TGCAGCGTGGGGGAGACAGGGGCGCCTCCTTTAGATACGCAGTATTTT; cdr3_aa: CSVGETGAPPLDTQYF; d_call: TRBD1; v_call: TRBV29-1; j_call: TRBJ2-3; clone_size: .
cdr3_nt: TGCGCCAGCAGCTCCCTAGCGGGAGTGACCGGGGAGCTGTTTTTT; cdr3_aa: CASSSLAGVTGELFF; d_call: TRBD2; v_call: TRBV4-3; j_call: TRBJ2-2; clone_size: .
cdr3_nt: TGTGCCAGCAGCTCGACACATATACAGGGGCTCAACACCGGGGAGCTGTTTTTT; cdr3_aa: CASSSTHIQGLNTGELFF; d_call: TRBD1; v_call: TRBV13; j_call: TRBJ2-2; clone_size: .
cdr3_nt: TGTGCCAGCAGTTACGGATTAACGGGTATGGCGGGCCTAGCCTACGAGCAGTACTTC; cdr3_aa: CASSYGLTGMAGLAYEQYF; d_call: .; v_call: TRBV6-2/TRBV6-3; j_call: TRBJ2-7; clone_size: .
cdr3_nt: TGTGCCTGGAGTCCAACTAGCAATGAGCAGTTCTTC; cdr3_aa: CAWSPTSNEQFF; d_call: .; v_call: TRBV30; j_call: TRBJ2-1; clone_size: few
cdr3_nt: TGCAGTGCAAATGTAGCGGGGGGACTCTACGAGCAGTACTTC; cdr3_aa: CSANVAGGLYEQYF; d_call: TRBD2; v_call: TRBV20-1; j_call: TRBJ2-7; clone_size: .
cdr3_nt: TGTGCCAGCAGCTTAGATATAGGGGGATTTCAGCCCCAGCATTTT; cdr3_aa: CASSLDIGGFQPQHF; d_call: .; v_call: TRBV7-6; j_call: TRBJ1-5; clone_size: few
cdr3_nt: TGTGCCAGCTCACCAATCCAGCCTTTGGGCGAGCAGTACTTC; cdr3_aa: CASSPIQPLGEQYF; d_call: .; v_call: TRBV18; j_call: TRBJ2-7; clone_size: few
cdr3_nt: TGTGCCAGCAGTTTCCCGGACCAAAACACTGAAGCTTTCTTT; cdr3_aa: CASSFPDQNTEAFF; d_call: .; v_call: TRBV12-3/TRBV12-4; j_call: TRBJ1-1; clone_size: .